This T cell receptor (beta chain) was sequenced in a study of blood T cell dynamics during melanoma immunotherapy (dated by TCRdb to the early 2020s). Regarding the research as a whole: The patients had metastatic melanoma and were given first-line pembrolizumab or nivolumab plus ipilimumab as standard of care in the United Kingdom. To find early correlates of response, peripheral T cell receptor repertoires were profiled in metastatic melanoma patients before and after one cycle of checkpoint inhibitor therapy. The training cohort was made up of consecutive patients, while a further independent group of patients from the same centre was pooled to form an external validation set. On the study overall, not on this receptor specifically: The relatively small sample size was acknowledged as potentially limiting generalization of the results. Whether the T cell clones behind the repertoire changes were melanoma-specific or instead reflected general immune activation was something the study could not determine. A bifurcated reorganization of the PBMC repertoire at W3, with increased clonality or increased diversity, was observed in patients who later achieved disease control, unlike in progressors.

The CDR3 measures 16 amino acids from cysteine to phenylalanine. This entry keeps only the CDR3 DNA: 48 bases, framed from base 1. As encoded in the germline V gene, CDR1 is SGHRS while CDR2 is YFSETQ. Relative to germline, V is missing 0 bases and J is missing 6 bases, with 8 bases of the junction outside any gene match. Every bulk PBMC sample had a fixed 350 ng of DNA loaded. TCR beta CDR3 sequences were amplified from genomic DNA using the immunoSEQ TCRb Assay kit according to manufacturer instructions. The KAPA Library Quantification Kit for Illumina platforms was used to quantify the pooled libraries by qPCR. Sequencing of the pooled libraries was done on an Illumina NextSeq 500, with clustering at roughly 0.55-1.1 pM. The authors' analysis ran thus. The TCR data were analyzed using immunoSEQ ANALYZER and the R LymphoSeq package. A rearrangement efficiency score was calculated as productive divided by the sum of productive and non-productive CDR3 sequences. Clonality was assessed using the Gini coefficient and diversity using the Renyi index at alpha=1, with pairwise comparisons between timepoints within each patient. In LymphoSeq, clonal relatedness was computed with an edit distance of 3 and repertoire similarity was computed with the Bhattacharyya coefficient. To classify response, a linear discriminant analysis based on week-3 changes in clonality and diversity was built with the R MASS and caret packages. In TCRdb, the immuneACCESS table is reduced to in-frame sequences with V and J assigned. These tables do not hold every clone; where another copy was compared, an unresolved V gene accounts for under half, and the others remain unexplained. V and J calls and clone size are given by that table; D and trimming were obtained from the DNA. The sample yields around 13,000 clones; about nine tenths were counted once. About 3.7% of the sample comes from the top ten.

The time point label corresponds to: pre-treatment baseline. Blood samples were collected before treatment (T0) and at week 3 (W3), after the first cycle of checkpoint blockade. Except for a couple of patients with rapid clinical progression, response was assessed 12 weeks after the first infusion by RECIST 1.1; disease control meant complete response, partial response or stable disease. Any patient who had received prior systemic cancer treatment, was on concomitant immunosuppressant therapy or had synchronous other active malignancies was excluded. To track both circulating cells and T cell turnover, TCR beta was sequenced from bulk PBMC as well as from plasma cell-free DNA. Lymphoprep and SepMate tubes were used to isolate PBMC from blood, and red cell lysis was then performed. QIAamp DNA Blood Mini kits were used to extract DNA from PBMC and from sorted T cell subsets. Comment on this clone: The target of this receptor is not known. Qualities for individual bases were not recorded, and no much larger clone is one base off.

The chain uses TRBV5-1 and TRBJ2-1, with TRBD2 matching 8 junction bases. Sequences were derived from blood, sampled from a patient treated with checkpoint blockade. The TCR was taken from a human donor with melanoma. The nucleotide sequence is given as TGCGCCAGCAGCTTGGGTAGCGGGATAGGGGTCAATGAGCAGTTCTTC. Its protein is CASSLGSGIGVNEQFF.